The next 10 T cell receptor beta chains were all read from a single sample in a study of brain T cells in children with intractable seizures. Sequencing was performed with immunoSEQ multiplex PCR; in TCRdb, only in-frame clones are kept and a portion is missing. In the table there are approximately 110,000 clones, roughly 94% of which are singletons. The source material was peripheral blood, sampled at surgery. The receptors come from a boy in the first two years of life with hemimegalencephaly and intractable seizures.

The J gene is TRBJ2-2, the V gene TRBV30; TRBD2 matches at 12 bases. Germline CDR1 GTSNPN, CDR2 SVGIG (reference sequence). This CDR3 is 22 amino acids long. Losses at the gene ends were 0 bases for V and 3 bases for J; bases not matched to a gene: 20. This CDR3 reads CAWSVTDRTSGNGIRDTGELFF. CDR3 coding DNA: TGTGCCTGGAGTGTTACCGACCGGACTAGCGGGAATGGAATAAGGGACACCGGGGAGCTGTTTTTT. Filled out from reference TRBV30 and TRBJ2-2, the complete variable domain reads SQTIHQWPATLVQPVGSPLSLECTVEGTSNPNLYWYRQAAGRGLQLLFYSVGIGQISSEVPQNLSASRPQDRQFILSSKKLLLSDSGFYLCAWSVTDRTSGNGIRDTGELFFGEGSRLTVL.

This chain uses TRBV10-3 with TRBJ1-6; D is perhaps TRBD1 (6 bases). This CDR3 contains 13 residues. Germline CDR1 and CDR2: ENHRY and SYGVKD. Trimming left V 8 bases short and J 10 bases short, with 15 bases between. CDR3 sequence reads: CAIGGGGSSPLHF. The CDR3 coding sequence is TGTGCCATCGGGGGCGGGGGATCGTCACCCCTCCACTTT.

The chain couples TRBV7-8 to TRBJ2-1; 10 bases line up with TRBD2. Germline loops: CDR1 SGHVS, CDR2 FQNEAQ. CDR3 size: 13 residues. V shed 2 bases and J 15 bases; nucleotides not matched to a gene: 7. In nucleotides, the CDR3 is TGTGCCAGCAGCTTATTAGTCGGGACTAGCGTGTTCTTC. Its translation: CASSLLVGTSVFF. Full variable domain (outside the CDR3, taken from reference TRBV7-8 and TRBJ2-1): GAGVSQSPRYKVAKRGQDVALRCDPISGHVSLFWYQQALGQGPEFLTYFQNEAQLDKSGLPSDRFFAERPEGSVSTLKIQRTQQEDSAVYLCASSLLVGTSVFFGPGTRLTVL.

DNA for the CDR3: TGTGCCAGCAGCTTCCTCAGGGGAACGGCAGATACGCAGTATTTT. Residues: CASSFLRGTADTQYF. The genes are TRBV5-4 and TRBJ2-3; D is possibly TRBD1 (6 bases). V was cut by 2 bases and J by 4 bases, with 14 bases left in between. Germline V gene sequence: CDR1 SGHNT, CDR2 YYREEE (reference sequence). The CDR3 runs to 15 residues.

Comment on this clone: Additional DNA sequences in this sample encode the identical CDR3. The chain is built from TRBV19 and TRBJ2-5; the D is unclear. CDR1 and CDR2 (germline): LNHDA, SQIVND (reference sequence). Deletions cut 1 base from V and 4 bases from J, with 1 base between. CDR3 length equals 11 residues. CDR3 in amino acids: CASSIAETQYF. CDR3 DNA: TGTGCCAGTAGTATAGCAGAGACCCAGTACTTC.

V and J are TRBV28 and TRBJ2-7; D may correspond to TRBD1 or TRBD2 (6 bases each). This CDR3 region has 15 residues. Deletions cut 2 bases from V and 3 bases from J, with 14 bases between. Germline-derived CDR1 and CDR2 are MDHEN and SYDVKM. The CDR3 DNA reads TGTGCCAGCAGTTTAAGGGGGGCTGACCGCTACGAGCAGTACTTC. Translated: CASSLRGADRYEQYF.

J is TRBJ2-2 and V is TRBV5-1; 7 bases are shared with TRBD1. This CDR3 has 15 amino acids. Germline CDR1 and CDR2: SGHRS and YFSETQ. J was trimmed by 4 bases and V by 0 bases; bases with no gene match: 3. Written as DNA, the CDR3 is TGCGCCAGCAGCTTGGTGCCAGGGGGCACCGGGGAGCTGTTTTTT. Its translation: CASSLVPGGTGELFF.

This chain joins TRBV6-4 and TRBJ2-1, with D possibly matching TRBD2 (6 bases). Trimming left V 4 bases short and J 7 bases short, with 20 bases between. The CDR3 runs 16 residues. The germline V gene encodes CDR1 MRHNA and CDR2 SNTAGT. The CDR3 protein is CASSALLATATNEQFF. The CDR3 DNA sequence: TGTGCCAGCAGTGCCCTTCTAGCGACAGCAACGAATGAGCAGTTCTTC.

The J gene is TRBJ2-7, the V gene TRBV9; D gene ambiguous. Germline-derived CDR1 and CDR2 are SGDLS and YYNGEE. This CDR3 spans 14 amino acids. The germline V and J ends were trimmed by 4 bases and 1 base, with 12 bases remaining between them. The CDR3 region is CASSPRWASYEQYF. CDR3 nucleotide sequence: TGTGCCAGCAGCCCCCGGTGGGCGTCCTACGAGCAGTACTTC. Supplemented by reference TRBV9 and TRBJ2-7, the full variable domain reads DSGVTQTPKHLITATGQRVTLRCSPRSGDLSVYWYQQSLDQGLQFLIQYYNGEERAKGNILERFSAQQFPDLHSELNLSSLELGDSALYFCASSPRWASYEQYFGPGTRLTVT.

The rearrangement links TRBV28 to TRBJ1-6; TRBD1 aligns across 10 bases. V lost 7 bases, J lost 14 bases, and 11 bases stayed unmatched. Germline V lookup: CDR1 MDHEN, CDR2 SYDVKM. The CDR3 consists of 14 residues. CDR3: CASILDRGRQTLHF. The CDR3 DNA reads TGTGCCAGCATTCTCGACAGGGGGCGTCAGACCCTCCACTTT.